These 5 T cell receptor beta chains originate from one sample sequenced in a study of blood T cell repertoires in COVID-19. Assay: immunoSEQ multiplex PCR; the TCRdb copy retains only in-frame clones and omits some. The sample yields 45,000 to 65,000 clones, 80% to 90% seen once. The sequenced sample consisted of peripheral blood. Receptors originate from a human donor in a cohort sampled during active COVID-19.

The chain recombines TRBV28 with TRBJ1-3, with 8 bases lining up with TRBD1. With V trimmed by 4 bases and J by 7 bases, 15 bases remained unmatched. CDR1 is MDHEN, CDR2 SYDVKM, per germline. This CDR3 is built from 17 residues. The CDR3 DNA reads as TGTGCCAGCAGTTCAGCTTTCGGACAGGGTGGCGGTAACACCATATATTTT. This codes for CASSSAFGQGGGNTIYF.

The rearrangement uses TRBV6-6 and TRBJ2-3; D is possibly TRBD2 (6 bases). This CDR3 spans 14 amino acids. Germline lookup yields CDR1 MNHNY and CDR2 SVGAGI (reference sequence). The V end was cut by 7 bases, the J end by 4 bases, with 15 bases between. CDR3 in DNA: TGTGCCAGCATTATAGCGGAAGGGGCAGATACGCAGTATTTT. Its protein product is CASIIAEGADTQYF.

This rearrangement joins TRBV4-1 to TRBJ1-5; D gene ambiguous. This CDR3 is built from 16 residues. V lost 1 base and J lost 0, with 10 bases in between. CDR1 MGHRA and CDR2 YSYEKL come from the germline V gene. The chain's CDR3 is CASSQVQLYSNQPQHF. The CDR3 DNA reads TGCGCCAGCAGCCAAGTACAGCTCTATAGCAATCAGCCCCAGCATTTT.

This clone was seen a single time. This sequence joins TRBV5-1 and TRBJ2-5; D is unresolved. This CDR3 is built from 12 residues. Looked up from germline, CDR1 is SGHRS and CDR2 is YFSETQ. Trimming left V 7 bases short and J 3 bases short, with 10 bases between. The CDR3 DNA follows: TGCGCCAGCCATATTACAGAAGAGACCCAGTACTTC. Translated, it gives CASHITEETQYF.

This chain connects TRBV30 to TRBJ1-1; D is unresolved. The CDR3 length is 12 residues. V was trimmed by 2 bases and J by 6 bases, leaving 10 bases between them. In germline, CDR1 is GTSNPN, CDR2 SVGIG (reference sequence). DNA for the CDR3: TGTGCCTGGAGTCGTCAGGTCGCTGAAGCTTTCTTT. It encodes CAWSRQVAEAFF.